The 15 T cell receptor beta chains below all came from one sample that was sequenced in a study of blood T cell repertoires in COVID-19. Data came from immunoSEQ multiplex PCR; TCRdb stores just in-frame clones and leaves some out. The data hold some 110,000 clones, with around four fifths observed a single time. Sequencing input: peripheral blood. These receptors were taken from a man older than 75 with COVID-19, enrolled during active disease.

The rearrangement links TRBV24-1 to TRBJ2-1; TRBD2 matches 9 bases. CDR1 is KGHDR and CDR2 is SFDVKD in the germline V gene. V gave up 3 bases and J gave up 6 bases; unmatched junction bases: 14. The CDR3 runs to 18 residues. DNA for the CDR3: TGTGCCACCAGTGATCCCGTCGGCGGGGCGGGAGGGATCAATGAGCAGTTCTTC. Translated, it gives CATSDPVGGAGGINEQFF.

Only a few counts were recorded for this clone. The rearrangement links TRBV7-8 to TRBJ1-4, with TRBD1 matching over 9 bases. V lost 5 bases and J lost 8; bases outside the gene matches: 6. There are 14 residues in the CDR3. CDR1 is SGHVS and CDR2 is FQNEAQ in the germline V gene. The CDR3, as DNA: TGTGCCAGCAGCGCCGGGACAGGGTGGGAAAAACTGTTTTTT. Translating gives CASSAGTGWEKLFF.

In its sample, this clone was seen a few times. This sequence joins TRBV30 and TRBJ1-2, with 10 positions matching TRBD1. The CDR3 totals 16 residues. Germline CDR1 reads GTSNPN; CDR2 reads SVGIG (reference sequence). The junction had 11 bases not matched to a gene; V was cut back by 0 bases and J by 7 bases. As DNA, the CDR3 is TGTGCCTGGAGTGTACGGGGACAGGGGCTCCTTGGTGGCTACACCTTC. Translated: CAWSVRGQGLLGGYTF.

The V call is TRBV5-1, the J call TRBJ2-2; 13 bases are shared with TRBD2. The CDR3 covers 22 residues. The J segment lost 0 bases and the V segment lost 3 bases, leaving 17 bases of the junction unmatched. Germline V gives CDR1 SGHRS, CDR2 YFSETQ. CDR3 nucleotide sequence: TGCGCCAGCAGCTCGTACGGACTAGCGGGAGTTAAGGGGGGATCGAACACCGGGGAGCTGTTTTTT. Its protein is CASSSYGLAGVKGGSNTGELFF. Filled out from reference TRBV5-1 and TRBJ2-2, the complete variable domain reads KAGVTQTPRYLIKTRGQQVTLSCSPISGHRSVSWYQQTPGQGLQFLFEYFSETQRNKGNFPGRFSGRQFSNSRSEMNVSTLELGDSALYLCASSSYGLAGVKGGSNTGELFFGEGSRLTVL.

This chain connects TRBV19 to TRBJ1-2, with a possible D match to TRBD1 (6 bases). V dropped 1 base and J dropped 2 bases, with 11 bases sitting between them. This CDR3 is 15 amino acids long. The V gene's germline CDR1 is LNHDA and CDR2 SQIVND (reference sequence). The CDR3 region has the DNA TGTGCCAGTAGTATAGTTCCGGGACACAACTATGGCTACACCTTC. Amino acids: CASSIVPGHNYGYTF. Based on the CDR3 plus reference TRBV19 and TRBJ1-2, the full variable domain is DGGITQSPKYLFRKEGQNVTLSCEQNLNHDAMYWYRQDPGQGLRLIYYSQIVNDFQKGDIAEGYSVSREKKESFPLTVTSAQKNPTAFYLCASSIVPGHNYGYTFGSGTRLTVV.

J is TRBJ2-7 and V is TRBV16, with 9 bases fitting TRBD1. This CDR3 comprises 16 residues. Looked up from germline, CDR1 is KGHSY and CDR2 is FQNENV. The V and J ends lost 4 bases and 4 bases, in that order; junction bases with no gene match: 11. The CDR3 loop is CASSRRSGTGTYEQYF. CDR3 in DNA: TGTGCCAGCAGCCGACGATCCGGGACAGGGACTTACGAGCAGTACTTC. Filled out from reference TRBV16 and TRBJ2-7, the complete variable domain reads GEEVAQTPKHLVRGEGQKAKLYCAPIKGHSYVFWYQQVLKNEFKFLISFQNENVFDETGMPKERFSAKCLPNSPCSLEIQATKLEDSAVYFCASSRRSGTGTYEQYFGPGTRLTVT.

This rearrangement joins TRBV3-1 (or the pseudogene TRBV3-2) to TRBJ1-2; a possible D gene is TRBD1 (5 bases). There are 15 residues in the CDR3. V was clipped by 1 base and J by 1 base, with 10 bases between them. In germline, CDR1 is LGHDT, CDR2 YNNKEL (reference sequence). In DNA, the CDR3 is TGTGCCAGCAGCCAAGGTGGGCAGGGTAACTATGGCTACACCTTC. Translating it yields CASSQGGQGNYGYTF.

V gene TRBV4-1 combines with J gene TRBJ2-3; maybe TRBD2 (5 bases). The CDR3 is 13 residues long. V was clipped by 2 bases and J by 6 bases, with 9 bases between them. Germline-derived CDR1 and CDR2 are MGHRA and YSYEKL. The CDR3 bases are TGCGCCAGCAGCCAACATCTAGCTGATACGCAGTATTTT. Its protein is CASSQHLADTQYF.

CDR3 DNA sequence: TGCGCCAGTAAGACAGGGGTGAACACTGAAGCTTTCTTT. Translation gives CASKTGVNTEAFF. The rearrangement joins TRBV5-1 to TRBJ1-1, with TRBD1 identical over 8 bases. CDR3 length: 13 residues. The V gene's germline CDR1 is SGHRS and CDR2 YFSETQ. V lost 8 bases and J lost 0; bases outside the gene matches: 3.

As for this clone: Other DNA sequences in the sample encode the same CDR3. The chain combines TRBV28 with TRBJ2-6; D unresolved. Trimming pared 6 bases from V and 1 base from J, leaving 7 bases between. Germline CDR1 is MDHEN and CDR2 is SYDVKM. This CDR3 has 14 amino acids. The CDR3 loop reads CASSRGSGANVLTF. Written as DNA, the CDR3 is TGTGCCAGCAGCCGAGGTTCTGGGGCCAACGTCCTGACTTTC.

The chain joins TRBV16 to TRBJ1-1; 10 positions agree with TRBD1. Looked up from germline, CDR1 is KGHSY and CDR2 is FQNENV. The CDR3 is 18 amino acids. With V trimmed by 1 base and J by 1 base, 9 bases remained unmatched. CDR3 sequence (DNA): TGTGCCAGCAGCCAATTGAGACAGGGGGCAGTCAGGAACACTGAAGCTTTCTTT. This codes for CASSQLRQGAVRNTEAFF.

This clone was detected only a few times. The chain combines TRBV20-1 with TRBJ2-7; 9 nucleotides align to TRBD1. V lost 3 bases and J lost 3; bases outside the gene matches: 6. Germline CDR1 and CDR2: DFQATT and SNEGSKA (reference sequence). The CDR3 is 14 amino acids. As DNA, the CDR3 is TGCAGTGCTAGTCCTAGGACAGGGGTCTACGAGCAGTACTTC. It codes for CSASPRTGVYEQYF.

In its sample, this clone was seen a few times. This chain joins TRBV2 and TRBJ1-2; D call uncertain. V was pared by 5 bases and J by 0 bases, with 13 bases between. CDR3 size: 15 residues. CDR1 and CDR2 (germline): SNHLY, FYNNEI. CDR3 in DNA: TGTGCCAGCAGTTTTAAAACAGAACCTAACTATGGCTACACCTTC. This encodes CASSFKTEPNYGYTF. The full variable domain, completed using reference TRBV2 and TRBJ1-2, is EPEVTQTPSHQVTQMGQEVILRCVPISNHLYFYWYRQILGQKVEFLVSFYNNEISEKSEIFDDQFSVERPDGSNFTLKIRSTKLEDSAMYFCASSFKTEPNYGYTFGSGTRLTVV.

This chain joins TRBV6-6 and TRBJ1-5; D not certain. The CDR3 is made up of 14 amino acids. Germline CDR1 MNHNY, CDR2 SVGAGI (reference sequence). V lost 6 bases, J lost 0 bases, and 9 bases lay in between. CDR3 region: CASSHGSSNQPQHF. The CDR3 DNA reads TGTGCCAGCAGCCACGGGAGTAGCAATCAGCCCCAGCATTTT.

With respect to this clone: Relative to the germline gene, one junction end is altered; a read error may explain this. The chain couples TRBV6-5 to TRBJ1-1; 11 bases are a match to TRBD1. CDR3 length: 15 amino acids. Germline loops: CDR1 MNHEY, CDR2 SVGAGI. As DNA, the CDR3 is TGTGCCAGCAGTAACTCGGACAGGGGGCTGGCTGAAGCTTTCTTT. Amino acid sequence: CASSNSDRGLAEAFF.